This is a list of T cell receptor beta chains from one sample in a study of blood T cells in healthy people across ages. Using its own MiXCR run on the 5' RACE reads, TCRdb lists one record per CDR3 protein. The table includes around 800,000 distinct CDR3 sequences, 20% to 30% detected once. These data were also reused for a study on T cells of mothers and their children.

Sequencing was performed on blood. Receptors were obtained from a boy aged 10-17 years in good health. Both conserved end residues are part of each CDR3. The D gene is left open where the match is weak. The size entry is marked missing in some rows and otherwise reads once, few, many or a size class.

many	TRBV11-2	TRBJ2-5	TRBD2	CASSSLTGTNQETQYF	TGTGCCAGCAGCTCCCTGACCGGGACTAACCAAGAGACCCAGTACTTC
few	TRBV7-7	TRBJ2-5	TRBD1	CASSLGRRGQGLQETQYF	TGTGCCAGCAGCCTTGGAAGGCGGGGACAGGGCCTCCAAGAGACCCAGTACTTC
once	TRBV18	TRBJ2-3	.	CASSPQRTTDTQYF	TGTGCCAGCTCACCACAGAGAACCACAGATACGCAGTATTTT
few	TRBV9	TRBJ2-5	.	CASSSWDSGKTQYF	TGTGCCAGCAGCTCATGGGACAGCGGGAAGACCCAGTACTTC
.	TRBV5-6	TRBJ2-7	.	CASIPRPGRVAGSYEQYF	TGTGCCAGCATCCCCAGACCCGGTCGGGTAGCTGGGTCCTACGAGCAGTACTTC
few	TRBV19	TRBJ1-2	.	CASSIGNPLAGYTF	TGTGCCAGTAGTATTGGAAACCCCCTGGCTGGCTACACCTTC
few	TRBV20-1	TRBJ2-5	TRBD2	CSAIPGLAGGIQETQYF	TGCAGTGCTATCCCGGGACTAGCGGGGGGCATCCAAGAGACCCAGTACTTC
.	TRBV5-1	TRBJ1-2	.	CASSLASRETPRGYTF	TGCGCCAGCAGCTTGGCCTCCAGGGAGACGCCTCGAGGCTACACCTTC
few	TRBV5-1	TRBJ2-5	.	CASSFWDPAAEVRYF	TGCGCCAGCAGCTTCTGGGACCCGGCGGCAGAGGTCCGGTACTTC
.	TRBV9	TRBJ2-5	.	CASSVEAPEGTQYF	TGTGCCAGCAGCGTAGAGGCACCTGAGGGGACCCAGTACTTC
.	TRBV2	TRBJ1-4	.	CASSDRGGGTNEKLFF	TGTGCCAGCAGTGACCGGGGAGGGGGAACTAATGAAAAACTGTTTTTT
once	TRBV29-1	TRBJ2-7	TRBD1	CSVGTVLSYEQYF	TGCAGCGTGGGGACAGTACTCTCCTACGAGCAGTACTTC
few	TRBV7-9	TRBJ2-7	.	CASSARSSEQYF	TGTGCCAGCAGCGCCCGTTCCTCCGAGCAGTACTTC
.	TRBV20-1	TRBJ2-3	TRBD2	CSALPTSGVTDTQYF	TGCAGTGCTCTCCCAACTAGCGGGGTCACAGATACGCAGTATTTT
many	TRBV3-1	TRBJ2-3	TRBD2	CASSQGLSTDTQYF	TGTGCCAGCAGCCAGGGACTAAGCACAGATACGCAGTATTTT
.	TRBV5-5	TRBJ1-5	.	CASSARGQDVNNQPQHF	TGTGCCAGCAGCGCAAGAGGCCAGGACGTCAACAATCAGCCCCAGCATTTT
.	TRBV5-1	TRBJ2-7	TRBD1	CASSLEGQGFDEQYF	TGCGCCAGCAGCTTGGAAGGACAGGGGTTCGACGAGCAGTACTTC
.	TRBV7-2	TRBJ2-7	TRBD2	CASSLEGLPSYEQYF	TGTGCCAGCAGCTTAGAGGGACTACCGTCCTACGAGCAGTACTTC
.	TRBV5-1	TRBJ2-3	TRBD1	CASSSLGQSTDTQYF	TGCGCCAGCTCTTCCCTGGGACAGAGCACAGATACGCAGTATTTT
.	TRBV4-1	TRBJ2-5	.	CASSSIDGVGETQYF	TGCGCCAGCAGCAGCATCGACGGGGTGGGGGAGACCCAGTACTTC
.	TRBV5-6	TRBJ2-4	.	CASFRRGNGDIQYF	TGTGCCAGCTTTCGGAGGGGGAATGGGGACATTCAGTACTTC
.	TRBV3-1	TRBJ1-1	.	CASSQDWGEAFF	TGTGCCAGCAGCCAAGATTGGGGTGAAGCTTTCTTT
few	TRBV27	TRBJ2-2	.	CASSYGITGELFF	TGTGCCAGCAGTTACGGGATCACCGGGGAGCTGTTTTTT
.	TRBV5-1	TRBJ2-3	.	CASSERGGDLDTQYF	TGCGCCAGCAGCGAAAGGGGGGGCGATTTGGATACGCAGTATTTT
.	TRBV11-2	TRBJ1-2	.	CASSLGSYYGYTF	TGTGCCAGCAGCTTAGGCAGCTACTATGGCTACACCTTC
few	TRBV5-1	TRBJ2-5	.	CASSLIGPAEETQYF	TGCGCCAGCAGCTTGATTGGGCCGGCCGAGGAGACCCAGTACTTC
few	TRBV24-1	TRBJ2-5	TRBD2	CATSDSRLAGGRETQYF	TGTGCCACCAGTGATTCCCGACTGGCGGGGGGCCGGGAGACCCAGTACTTC
few	TRBV5-5	TRBJ2-7	.	CASSVDFGGSYEQYF	TGTGCCAGCAGCGTGGACTTCGGGGGATCCTACGAGCAGTACTTC
.	TRBV10-3	TRBJ2-1	.	CAISESKGRSDEQFF	TGTGCCATCAGTGAGTCGAAAGGGCGGTCCGATGAGCAGTTCTTC
.	TRBV29-1	TRBJ1-2	.	CSVGQGLNYGYTF	TGCAGCGTTGGGCAGGGCCTTAACTATGGCTACACCTTC
.	TRBV7-2	TRBJ1-1	TRBD1	CASSPRQGALGTEAFF	TGTGCCAGCAGCCCGCGACAGGGGGCCCTGGGCACTGAAGCTTTCTTT
.	TRBV20-1	TRBJ2-3	TRBD2	CSARDRLAGTSTDTQYF	TGCAGTGCTAGAGATCGGTTAGCGGGGACTAGCACAGATACGCAGTATTTT
many	TRBV4-1	TRBJ2-5	TRBD2	CASSQGRGSYQETQYF	TGCGCCAGCAGCCAAGGGCGGGGGAGCTACCAAGAGACCCAGTACTTC
.	TRBV7-6	TRBJ2-5	.	CASSLLFGGETQYF	TGTGCCAGCAGCTTGCTATTTGGCGGAGAGACCCAGTACTTC
.	TRBV12-3/TRBV12-4	TRBJ1-4	TRBD1	CASSFQGAGEKLFF	TGTGCCAGCAGTTTCCAGGGGGCAGGTGAAAAACTGTTTTTT
.	TRBV12-3/TRBV12-4	TRBJ1-3	TRBD1	CASSIRDRENTIYF	TGTGCCAGCAGTATCCGGGACAGGGAGAATACCATATATTTT
.	TRBV12-3/TRBV12-4	TRBJ2-3	.	CASGMSADTQYF	TGTGCCAGCGGGATGAGCGCAGATACGCAGTATTTT
few	TRBV5-1	TRBJ2-5	.	CASSFRTFGETQYF	TGCGCCAGCAGCTTCCGGACATTCGGGGAGACCCAGTACTTC
few	TRBV18	TRBJ2-7	.	CASSPEGGTYEQYF	TGTGCCAGCTCACCCGAGGGGGGGACCTACGAGCAGTACTTC
few	TRBV25-1	TRBJ1-4	.	CASSERMGEKLFF	TGTGCCAGCAGTGAGCGAATGGGTGAAAAACTGTTTTTT
.	TRBV12-3/TRBV12-4	TRBJ1-3	TRBD1	CASSQQGRPGNTIYF	TGTGCCAGCAGCCAACAGGGGAGGCCTGGAAACACCATATATTTT
few	TRBV12-3/TRBV12-4	TRBJ1-6	.	CATSGVVNSPLHF	TGTGCCACCTCAGGGGTTGTTAATTCACCCCTCCACTTT